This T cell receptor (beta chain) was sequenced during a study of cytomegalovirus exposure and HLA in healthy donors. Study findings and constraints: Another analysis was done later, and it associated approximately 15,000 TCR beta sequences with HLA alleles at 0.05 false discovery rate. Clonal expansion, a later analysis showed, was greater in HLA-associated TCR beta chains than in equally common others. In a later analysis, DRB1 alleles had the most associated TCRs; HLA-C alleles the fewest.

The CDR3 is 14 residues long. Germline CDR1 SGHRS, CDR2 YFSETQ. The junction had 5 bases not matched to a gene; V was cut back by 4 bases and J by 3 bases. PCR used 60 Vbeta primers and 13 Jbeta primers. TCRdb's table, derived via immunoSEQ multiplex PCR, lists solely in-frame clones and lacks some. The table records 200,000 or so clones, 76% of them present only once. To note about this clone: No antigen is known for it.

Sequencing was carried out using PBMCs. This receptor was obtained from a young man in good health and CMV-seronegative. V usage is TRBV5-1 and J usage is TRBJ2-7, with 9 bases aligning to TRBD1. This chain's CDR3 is CASSPTGGVYEQYF. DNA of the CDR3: TGCGCCAGCAGCCCGACAGGGGGGGTCTACGAGCAGTACTTC.